What follows are 27 T cell receptor beta chains derived from one specimen sequenced in a study of identical twins. TCRdb used MiXCR to reprocess the 5' RACE reads, holding one entry per CDR3 protein. Of about 200,000 distinct CDR3 sequences listed, approximately 10% are singletons. Sequencing used memory T cells sorted from blood. These receptors originate from a man over 45 in good health.

This clonotype was counted a few times. The rearrangement joins TRBV6-1 to TRBJ1-4; 9 bases fit TRBD1. V lost 6 bases and J lost 7; bases outside the gene matches: 6. CDR3 size: 14 residues. Germline V gives CDR1 MNHNS, CDR2 SASEGT. The chain's CDR3 is CASSQDRGTEKLFF. DNA for the CDR3: TGTGCCAGCAGCCAGGACAGGGGAACTGAAAAACTGTTTTTT.

The J gene is TRBJ1-3, the V gene TRBV18; D unresolved. Germline lookup yields CDR1 KGHSH and CDR2 LQKENI. The CDR3 runs to 15 residues. V lost 0 bases and J 1 base, leaving 7 bases between the germline ends. The CDR3 bases are TGTGCCAGCTCACCACCGGGCCTATCTGGAAACACCATATATTTT. Protein sequence: CASSPPGLSGNTIYF. The entire variable domain, with the rest obtained from reference TRBV18 and TRBJ1-3, is as follows: NAGVMQNPRHLVRRRGQEARLRCSPMKGHSHVYWYRQLPEEGLKFMVYLQKENIIDESGMPKERFSAEFPKEGPSILRIQQVVRGDSAAYFCASSPPGLSGNTIYFGEGSWLTVV.

The chain joins TRBV18 to TRBJ2-7; D is undetermined. Germline assignment: CDR1 KGHSH and CDR2 LQKENI. The CDR3 spans 14 residues. V dropped 4 bases and J dropped 2 bases, with 12 bases sitting between them. The CDR3 region has the DNA TGTGCCAGCTCACGGCTGATGGCGGCCTACGAGCAGTACTTC. Encoded protein: CASSRLMAAYEQYF.

This clonotype was observed a few times. The V gene is TRBV7-2, the J gene TRBJ2-1; D is possibly TRBD2 (5 bases). CDR3 length: 16 residues. The V and J ends lost 5 bases and 7 bases respectively, with 21 bases between them. Germline-derived CDR1 and CDR2 are SGHTA and FQGNSA. The CDR3 coding sequence is TGTGCCAGCAGCGTCAGTTGGCGGGTTTCCGGAAATGAGCAGTTCTTC. Translated, it gives CASSVSWRVSGNEQFF.

This clonotype showed up many times. The chain employs TRBV20-1 and TRBJ2-6; D is unclear. V lost 5 bases and J lost 3, with 2 bases in between. CDR1 and CDR2 from the germline V gene are DFQATT and SNEGSKA (reference sequence). The CDR3 is 11 residues long. CDR3 loop: CSAVGANVLTF. CDR3 DNA: TGCAGTGCTGTTGGGGCCAACGTCCTGACTTTC.

This clonotype was observed a few times. The CDR3 coding sequence is TGTGCCAGCAGCCAAATATCAGGGGGTTTCTATGGCTACACCTTC. Translation: CASSQISGGFYGYTF. The chain is built from TRBV3-1 and TRBJ1-2; 7 nucleotides line up with TRBD1. Germline values: CDR1 LGHDT, CDR2 YNNKEL (reference sequence). The CDR3 runs to 15 residues. V was clipped by 2 bases and J by 4 bases; unmatched bases: 7.

The chain employs TRBV13 and TRBJ1-4; TRBD1 is a possible D gene (6 bases). The germline V gene has CDR1 PRHDT and CDR2 FYEKMQ (reference sequence). Trimming pared 4 bases from V and 6 bases from J, leaving 12 bases between. The CDR3 consists of 14 residues. CDR3 in amino acids: CASSSTGPDEKLFF. DNA for the CDR3: TGTGCCAGCAGCTCAACAGGGCCAGATGAAAAACTGTTTTTT.

This clonotype was seen ten or more times. This sequence joins TRBV29-1 and TRBJ2-7, with a weak D call TRBD2 (6 bases). Trimming pared 4 bases from V and 0 bases from J, leaving 10 bases between. The CDR3 loop spans 13 amino acids. The germline V gene encodes CDR1 SQVTM and CDR2 ANQGSEA. The CDR3 DNA reads TGCAGCGTTGCTCGGGACTCCTCCTACGAGCAGTACTTC. As protein: CSVARDSSYEQYF.

The chain combines TRBV20-1 with TRBJ2-7, with TRBD2 matching 14 bases. Germline-derived CDR1 and CDR2 are DFQATT and SNEGSKA (reference sequence). J lost 9 bases, V lost 6 bases, and 13 bases had no gene match. This CDR3 comprises 15 residues. Here the CDR3 reads CSAGDGTSGRGGQYF. Written as DNA, the CDR3 is TGCAGTGCAGGAGACGGGACTAGCGGGAGAGGGGGGCAGTACTTC.

This clonotype was seen a few times. The gene calls are TRBV30 and TRBJ2-2, with 10 bases identical to TRBD2. Germline values: CDR1 GTSNPN, CDR2 SVGIG (reference sequence). V shed 8 bases and J 2 bases; nucleotides not matched to a gene: 5. The CDR3 consists of 14 residues. The CDR3 spells CAGRTSGNTGELFF. CDR3 bases: TGTGCCGGACGGACTAGCGGAAACACCGGGGAGCTGTTTTTT. The full variable domain, rest sourced from reference TRBV30 and TRBJ2-2, is SQTIHQWPATLVQPVGSPLSLECTVEGTSNPNLYWYRQAAGRGLQLLFYSVGIGQISSEVPQNLSASRPQDRQFILSSKKLLLSDSGFYLCAGRTSGNTGELFFGEGSRLTVL.

This clonotype was counted at least ten times. V is TRBV20-1 and J is TRBJ1-1; weak D call: TRBD1 (5 bases). The CDR3 consists of 13 residues. Trimming removed 7 bases from V and 4 bases from J, with 16 bases in between. The V gene's germline CDR1 is DFQATT and CDR2 SNEGSKA (reference sequence). The CDR3 DNA reads TGCAGTGGGCCAACGGGGGGAGGCACTGAAGCTTTCTTT. The encoded protein is CSGPTGGGTEAFF.

This clonotype was seen repeatedly, ten times or more. The chain recombines TRBV5-1 with TRBJ2-2; TRBD1 might be the D (5 bases). The V gene's germline CDR1 is SGHRS and CDR2 YFSETQ. V was shortened by 1 base and J by 5 bases, with 12 bases between the two germline ends. The CDR3 sequence is 15 residues long. The CDR3 here is CASSLSGRATGELFF. The CDR3 bases are TGCGCCAGCAGCTTGTCGGGCAGGGCTACCGGGGAGCTGTTTTTT.

This clonotype was seen more than once but under ten times. The V gene is TRBV10-2, the J gene TRBJ2-3; D ambiguous. CDR1 and CDR2 from the germline V gene are WSHSY and SAAADI. Trimming left V 7 bases short and J 5 bases short, with 4 bases between. The CDR3 length is 10 residues. The CDR3 coding sequence is TGCGCCAGCACCGGAGATACGCAGTATTTT. The encoded protein is CASTGDTQYF.

This clonotype was detected a few times. The V call is TRBV18, the J call TRBJ2-3; TRBD2 is a possible D gene (7 bases). V was clipped by 6 bases and J by 2 bases, with 12 bases between them. The CDR3 is 14 amino acids. Germline loops: CDR1 KGHSH, CDR2 LQKENI. Here the CDR3 reads CASSRGPYTDTQYF. The CDR3 DNA sequence: TGTGCCAGCTCGCGGGGGCCTTACACAGATACGCAGTATTTT.

This clonotype was detected many times. The chain joins TRBV20-1 to TRBJ1-2; D is unresolved. The CDR3 contains 13 residues. Trimming left V 3 bases short and J 8 bases short, with 16 bases between. The germline V gene has CDR1 DFQATT and CDR2 SNEGSKA (reference sequence). CDR3 in DNA: TGCAGTGCTAGGACTCCTCGACGGCGAGGCTACACCTTC. Encoded protein: CSARTPRRRGYTF.

The sample holds many counts of this clonotype. The chain carries TRBV12-3 or TRBV12-4 and TRBJ1-2; D is possibly TRBD1 (6 bases). V lost 3 bases to trimming and J lost 4 bases, with 12 bases between them. This CDR3 comprises 14 residues. This CDR3 reads CASSFGGLGYGYTF. The CDR3 DNA sequence: TGTGCCAGCAGTTTCGGGGGGCTGGGCTATGGCTACACCTTC.

V usage is TRBV4-1 and J usage is TRBJ2-7; the D call may be TRBD1 or TRBD2 (5 bases each). The ends were cut back, 0 bases at V and 3 bases at J, with 15 bases in the middle. Germline V gene data show CDR1 as MGHRA and CDR2 as YSYEKL. The CDR3 loop spans 16 amino acids. CDR3 region: CASSQDYGTGNYEQYF. Here the CDR3 DNA reads TGCGCCAGCAGCCAAGATTACGGGACGGGGAACTACGAGCAGTACTTC.

This clonotype was counted ten times or more. This rearrangement joins TRBV5-1 to TRBJ2-3; D is unresolved. The CDR3 totals 13 residues. Trimming left V 4 bases short and J 5 bases short, with 11 bases between. The V gene's germline CDR1 is SGHRS and CDR2 YFSETQ. The CDR3 region has the DNA TGCGCCAGCAGCGATCCCATCTTAGATACGCAGTATTTT. Residues: CASSDPILDTQYF.

This clonotype was detected a few times. The DNA of the CDR3 is TGTGCCAGCAGTAGCGCGACAGGGACCGCTCGGTATGGCTACACCTTC. Residues: CASSSATGTARYGYTF. The chain couples TRBV6-1 to TRBJ1-2; 7 nucleotides match TRBD1. The germline V gene encodes CDR1 MNHNS and CDR2 SASEGT. V lost 5 bases and J lost 5; bases outside the gene matches: 14. The CDR3 loop spans 16 amino acids.

This clonotype was counted at least ten times. The V and J genes are TRBV9 and TRBJ2-1; D is possibly TRBD1 (5 bases). The CDR3 is 15 amino acids. V was shortened by 0 bases and J by 6 bases, with 13 bases between the two germline ends. Germline V gene data show CDR1 as SGDLS and CDR2 as YYNGEE. The CDR3 DNA reads TGTGCCAGCAGCGTAGTACAGGCAGGGCTCAATGAGCAGTTCTTC. This encodes CASSVVQAGLNEQFF. Supplemented by reference TRBV9 and TRBJ2-1, the full variable domain reads DSGVTQTPKHLITATGQRVTLRCSPRSGDLSVYWYQQSLDQGLQFLIQYYNGEERAKGNILERFSAQQFPDLHSELNLSSLELGDSALYFCASSVVQAGLNEQFFGPGTRLTVL.

Many counts were recorded for this clonotype. The chain uses TRBV4-3 and TRBJ2-1, with 7 bases identical to TRBD1. This CDR3 spans 14 amino acids. Per germline, CDR1 LGHNA and CDR2 YSLEER. Trimming at V came to 0 bases and at J to 6 bases, leaving 2 bases not matched to a gene. The CDR3 here is CASSQDPGGNEQFF. The CDR3 region has the DNA TGCGCCAGCAGCCAAGATCCAGGGGGCAATGAGCAGTTCTTC.

V gene TRBV15 combines with J gene TRBJ1-4; TRBD1 might be the D (6 bases). The CDR3 is made up of 17 amino acids. Germline V gene data show CDR1 as LNHNV and CDR2 as YYDKDF (reference sequence). V was shortened by 1 base and J by 2 bases, with 14 bases between the two germline ends. CDR3 residues: CATSRVGWGATNEKLFF. DNA for the CDR3: TGTGCCACCAGCAGAGTAGGTTGGGGGGCGACTAATGAAAAACTGTTTTTT.

Many counts were recorded for this clonotype. This chain joins TRBV3-1 and TRBJ1-2; 12 bases agree with TRBD1. CDR1 is LGHDT, CDR2 YNNKEL, per germline (reference sequence). The CDR3 spans 17 residues. With 5 bases clipped from V and 6 bases from J, the junction kept 13 bases outside the gene matches. CDR3 residues: CASSYSGTGGAGDGYTF. The CDR3 region has the DNA TGTGCCAGCAGCTATTCCGGGACAGGGGGCGCTGGGGATGGCTACACCTTC.

This clonotype was recorded many times. The DNA of the CDR3 is TGTGCCAGCAGCCAAGTCGCCGGGAGGTACTACAATGAGCAGTTCTTC. This codes for CASSQVAGRYYNEQFF. This sequence joins TRBV3-1 and TRBJ2-1, with 7 bases identical to TRBD2. V lost 1 base and J lost 3; bases outside the gene matches: 6. Germline CDR1 LGHDT, CDR2 YNNKEL (reference sequence). This CDR3 comprises 16 residues.

This clonotype has ten or more counts. The rearrangement uses TRBV6-2 or TRBV6-3 and TRBJ2-7; D gene ambiguous. The CDR3 consists of 13 residues. Germline assignment: CDR1 MNHEY and CDR2 SVGEGT. V lost 5 bases to trimming and J lost 5 bases, with 13 bases between them. The CDR3 DNA is TGTGCCAGCAGTGGCCAGGTTGTCAACGAGCAGTACTTC. It is translated as CASSGQVVNEQYF.

This clonotype was counted only a few times. DNA for the CDR3: TGCAGTGCTAGCAGTGGGAACACTGAAGCTTTCTTT. This translates into CSASSGNTEAFF. The chain has TRBV20-1 and TRBJ1-1; D call uncertain. CDR1 DFQATT and CDR2 SNEGSKA come from the germline V gene (reference sequence). V lost 3 bases, J lost 1 base, and 6 bases lay in between. The CDR3 covers 12 residues.

The V gene is TRBV20-1, the J gene TRBJ1-4; possibly TRBD1 for D (5 bases). The V gene's germline CDR1 is DFQATT and CDR2 SNEGSKA (reference sequence). Trimming stripped 3 bases from V and 3 bases from J, with 8 bases between. The CDR3 totals 13 residues. The CDR3 reads CSASGGANEKLFF. As DNA, the CDR3 is TGCAGTGCTAGTGGGGGAGCTAATGAAAAACTGTTTTTT.